This T cell receptor (beta chain) was captured by sequencing in a study of glioma-infiltrating T cells. Study-level results: Gliomas, especially low-grade, showed above-expected tissue-blood divergence; non-neoplastic patients showed below. Only very few CDR3 sequences appeared in both tissue and blood.

Germline V gene sequence: CDR1 SGHVS, CDR2 FNYEAQ. This CDR3 has 18 residues. Trimming removed 5 bases from V and 0 bases from J, with 22 bases in between. This clonotype has at least ten counts. Its antigen is currently unknown. TCR alpha and beta CDR3 regions were amplified from RNA using iRepertoire nested multiplex PCR. For one-step reverse transcription and amplification, 100-400 ng of tissue mRNA or PBMC total RNA was used. In TCRdb, the multiplex PCR reads were re-called with MiXCR into one record per CDR3 protein. Here the sample spans tens of thousands of distinct CDR3 sequences, roughly 39% being singletons.

This receptor was identified in a human donor with low-grade glioma or glioblastoma, undergoing nonglioma brain surgery, or in good health (not recorded which). The chain couples TRBV7-6 to TRBJ1-1, with D tentatively TRBD1 (6 bases). Input material: glioma tissue, nonneoplastic brain tissue, or PBMCs (not recorded which). The CDR3 nucleotides are TGTGCCAGCAGCCTCAACCCTCCGGCCGGACAGATGAACACTGAAGCTTTCTTT. Residues: CASSLNPPAGQMNTEAFF. Full variable domain (missing parts from reference TRBV7-6 and TRBJ1-1): GAGVSQSPRYKVTKRGQDVALRCDPISGHVSLYWYRQALGQGPEFLTYFNYEAQQDKSGLPNDRFSAERPEGSISTLTIQRTEQRDSAMYRCASSLNPPAGQMNTEAFFGQGTRLTVV.